Listed below are T cell receptor beta chains from one sample, sequenced in a study of Ad26.COV2.S vaccination and SARS-CoV-2 variants. Some clones are missing from TCRdb's copy, which holds only in-frame ones; the method was immunoSEQ multiplex PCR. The top ten hold approximately 15% of the sample, which has approximately 90,000 clones, 82% seen once. The sample here was peripheral blood, taken after recovery from COVID-19. The receptors derive from a human donor who had recovered from COVID-19. CDR3s include the opening cysteine and the closing phenylalanine or tryptophan. The D gene is left open where the match is weak. Size tells how often a clone was seen (once, few, many) or the class of an expanded clone, and some rows leave it out.

TRBV29-1	-	TRBJ1-3	once	TGCAGCGTTGGTACCGCGGAGAACACCATATATTTT	CSVGTAENTIYF
TRBV27	TRBD1	TRBJ2-7	-	TGTGCCAGCAGTTTCCTCGGGACAGCCTACGAGCAGTACTTC	CASSFLGTAYEQYF
TRBV15	-	TRBJ2-1	-	TGTGCCACCAGCAGAGATCCTCTAAACTACAATGAGCAGTTCTTC	CATSRDPLNYNEQFF
TRBV11-3	-	TRBJ2-5	-	TGTGCCAGCAGCTTCAGGGTGCAAGAGACCCAGTACTTC	CASSFRVQETQYF
TRBV28	TRBD1	TRBJ1-1	-	TGTGCCAGCGGCGGGACAGGGGAGTTGGCTGAAGCTTTCTTT	CASGGTGELAEAFF
TRBV6-2/TRBV6-3	TRBD2	TRBJ2-1	once	TGTGCCAGCAGTTACTCGATCGGGCTAGCGGAACGGAGCTCCTACAATGAGCAGTTCTTC	CASSYSIGLAERSSYNEQFF
TRBV3-1/TRBV3-2	-	TRBJ2-5	-	TGTGCCAGCAGCCAGGTGCTAGAGCCCCAAGAGACCCAGTACTTC	CASSQVLEPQETQYF
TRBV19	-	TRBJ1-1	-	TGTGCCAGTAGTATAGAAGCGGGTCAGCGGGTGAACACTGAAGCTTTCTTT	CASSIEAGQRVNTEAFF
TRBV7-9	TRBD2	TRBJ2-5	-	TGTGCCAGCAGCTTAGCGGGAGGGAGGGAGACCCAGTACTTC	CASSLAGGRETQYF
TRBV7-6	TRBD1	TRBJ2-6	-	TGTGCCAGCAGACCGAAAGTAGGGACAGGCGACTCTGGGGCCAACGTCCTGACTTTC	CASRPKVGTGDSGANVLTF
TRBV29-1	TRBD1	TRBJ2-7	-	TGCAGCGTTGAGAGTCCACAGGGGCCGTGGGAGCAGTACTTC	CSVESPQGPWEQYF
TRBV6-1	-	TRBJ1-5	-	TGTGCCAGCAGTGAATATCAGGCGGGAAAGCATAGCAATCAGCCCCAGCATTTT	CASSEYQAGKHSNQPQHF
TRBV4-1	-	TRBJ2-5	-	TGCGCCAGCAGCCAAGTCACGGCAGCTCAAGAGACCCAGTACTTC	CASSQVTAAQETQYF
TRBV28	TRBD1	TRBJ1-1	-	TGTGCCAGCAGTGGGGACAGGGTTAACCCTGAAGCTTTCTTT	CASSGDRVNPEAFF
TRBV7-3	TRBD2	TRBJ2-3	-	TGTGCCAGCAGTTCTGAGCGGGAGTACACAGATACGCAGTATTTT	CASSSEREYTDTQYF
TRBV9	-	TRBJ2-5	once	TGTGCCAGCAGAGTCTGGGAGACCCAGTACTTC	CASRVWETQYF
TRBV29-1	-	TRBJ2-1	-	TGCAGCGGACTGCGACTGCAATCTGACAATGAGCAGTTCTTC	CSGLRLQSDNEQFF